This TCR beta chain is from a study of blood T cell repertoires in COVID-19. V shed 5 bases and J shed 0 bases, with 8 bases lying between them. CDR1 and CDR2 from the germline V gene are MDHEN and SYDVKM. This CDR3 region has 15 residues. Per the original data handling: Cell counts per sample came from amplifying reference gene primers. Measured with immunoSEQ multiplex PCR; TCRdb has only the in-frame clones, and not every one. Clone size and V and J calls were adopted from that table, with D and trimming inferred from the DNA. The sample lists 330,000 or so clones; roughly 90% were seen once. Material for sequencing was PBMCs or T cells enriched from blood (not recorded which). The TCR sequence derives from a woman aged 25-40 years who had recovered from COVID-19. This chain joins TRBV28 and TRBJ2-6; tentative D call: TRBD1 (5 bases). DNA for the CDR3: TGTGCCAGCAGTCGACAGAGCTCTGGGGCCAACGTCCTGACTTTC. Its translation is CASSRQSSGANVLTF.